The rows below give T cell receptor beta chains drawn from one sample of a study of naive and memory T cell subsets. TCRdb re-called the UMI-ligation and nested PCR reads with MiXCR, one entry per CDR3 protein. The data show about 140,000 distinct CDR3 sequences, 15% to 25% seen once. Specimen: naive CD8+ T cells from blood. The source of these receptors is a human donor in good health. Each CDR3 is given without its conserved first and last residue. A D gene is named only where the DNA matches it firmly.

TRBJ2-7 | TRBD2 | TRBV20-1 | SEPGLAGSYEQY
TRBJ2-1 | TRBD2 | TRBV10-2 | ASSTPLAGEYNEQF
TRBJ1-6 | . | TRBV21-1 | ASSSCGYSPLH
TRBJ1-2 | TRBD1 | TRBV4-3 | ASSPGQTAYGYT
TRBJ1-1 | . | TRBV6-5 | ASSYRAWGIEAF
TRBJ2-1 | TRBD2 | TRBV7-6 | ASSREGLADFYNEQF
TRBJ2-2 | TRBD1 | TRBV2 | ASSDHRGQMNTGELF
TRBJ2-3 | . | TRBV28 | ASSLVRGTDTQY
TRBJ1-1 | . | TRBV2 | ASIGVPEAF
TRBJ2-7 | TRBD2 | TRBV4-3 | ASSQDGTSALYEQY
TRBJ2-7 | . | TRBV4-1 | ASSQDIGTYEQY
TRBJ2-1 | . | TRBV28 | ASSHHEYNEQF
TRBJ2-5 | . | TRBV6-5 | ASSYLGMGESETQY
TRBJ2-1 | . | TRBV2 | ASFGTYNEQF
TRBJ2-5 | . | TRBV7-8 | ASSTRTDETQY
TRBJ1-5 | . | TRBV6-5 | ASSGTSNQPQH
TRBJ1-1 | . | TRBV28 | ASKGVRASWAF
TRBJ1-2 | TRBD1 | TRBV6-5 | ASSLGDRGRNYGYT
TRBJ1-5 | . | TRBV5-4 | ASSLGVNQPQH